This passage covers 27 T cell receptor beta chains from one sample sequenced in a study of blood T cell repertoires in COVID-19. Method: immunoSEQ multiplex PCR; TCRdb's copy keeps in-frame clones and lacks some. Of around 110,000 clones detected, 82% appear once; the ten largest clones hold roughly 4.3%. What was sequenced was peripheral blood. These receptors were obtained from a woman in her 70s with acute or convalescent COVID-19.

The CDR3: CASSRVGGFDYGYTF. The CDR3 bases are TGTGCCAGCAGTAGAGTCGGGGGGTTTGACTATGGCTACACCTTC. The gene calls are TRBV2 and TRBJ1-2; D is perhaps TRBD1 (5 bases). The CDR3 has 15 residues. Between the trimmed V and J ends, which lost 5 bases and 3 bases, there was a span of 16 bases. Germline V gene sequence: CDR1 SNHLY, CDR2 FYNNEI.

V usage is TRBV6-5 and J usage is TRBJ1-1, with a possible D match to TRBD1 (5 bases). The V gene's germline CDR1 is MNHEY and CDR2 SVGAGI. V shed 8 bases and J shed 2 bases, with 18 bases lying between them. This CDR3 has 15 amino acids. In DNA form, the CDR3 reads TGTGCCAGCCCCGCACAGGTCGGGGGAAACACTGAAGCTTTCTTT. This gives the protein CASPAQVGGNTEAFF.

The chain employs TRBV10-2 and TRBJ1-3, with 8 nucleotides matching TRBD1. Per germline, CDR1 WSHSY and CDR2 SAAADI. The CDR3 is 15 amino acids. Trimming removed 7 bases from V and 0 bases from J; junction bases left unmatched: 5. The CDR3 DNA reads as TGCGCCAGCACCACGGACAGGGCCTCTGGAAACACCATATATTTT. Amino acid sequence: CASTTDRASGNTIYF.

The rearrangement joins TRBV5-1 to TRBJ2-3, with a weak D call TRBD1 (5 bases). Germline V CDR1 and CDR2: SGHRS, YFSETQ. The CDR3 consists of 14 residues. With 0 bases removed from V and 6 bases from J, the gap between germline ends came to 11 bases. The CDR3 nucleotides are TGCGCCAGCAGCTTGGTGCAGGGTGCGGATACGCAGTATTTT. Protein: CASSLVQGADTQYF.

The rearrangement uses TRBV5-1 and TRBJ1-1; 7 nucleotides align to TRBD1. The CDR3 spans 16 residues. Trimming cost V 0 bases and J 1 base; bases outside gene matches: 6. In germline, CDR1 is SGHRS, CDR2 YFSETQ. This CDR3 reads CASSLGATGRNTEAFF. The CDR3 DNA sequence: TGCGCCAGCAGCTTGGGAGCGACAGGGAGGAACACTGAAGCTTTCTTT.

CDR3 coding DNA: TGTGCCAGCAGCTTAGCGGTAGCGGGGGGGCCAACAGATACGCAGTATTTT. Protein sequence: CASSLAVAGGPTDTQYF. V gene TRBV7-9 combines with J gene TRBJ2-3, with 11 bases that match TRBD2. With V trimmed by 0 bases and J by 3 bases, 5 bases remained unmatched. Germline V gives CDR1 SEHNR, CDR2 FQNEAQ (reference sequence). The CDR3 has 17 residues.

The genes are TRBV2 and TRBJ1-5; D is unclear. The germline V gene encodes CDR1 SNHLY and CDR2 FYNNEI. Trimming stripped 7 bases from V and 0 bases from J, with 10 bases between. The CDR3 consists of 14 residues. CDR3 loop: CASTVGVSNQPQHF. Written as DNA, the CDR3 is TGTGCCAGCACCGTCGGGGTTAGCAATCAGCCCCAGCATTTT.

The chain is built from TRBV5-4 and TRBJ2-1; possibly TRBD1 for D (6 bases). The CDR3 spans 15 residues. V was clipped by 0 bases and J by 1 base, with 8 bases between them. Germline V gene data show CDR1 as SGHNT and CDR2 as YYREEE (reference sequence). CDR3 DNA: TGTGCCAGCAGCTTGGCAGGGGTTTCCTACAATGAGCAGTTCTTC. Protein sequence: CASSLAGVSYNEQFF. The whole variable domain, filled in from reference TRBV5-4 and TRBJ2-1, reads ETGVTQSPTHLIKTRGQQVTLRCSSQSGHNTVSWYQQALGQGPQFIFQYYREEENGRGNFPPRFSGLQFPNYSSELNVNALELDDSALYLCASSLAGVSYNEQFFGPGTRLTVL.

The DNA of the CDR3 is TGTGCCAGCAGCCAAGATCAGGGCGGGGGCCAAGAGACCCAGTACTTC. Its protein product is CASSQDQGGGQETQYF. The genes are TRBV4-2 and TRBJ2-5, with TRBD2 identical over 7 bases. Looked up from germline, CDR1 is LGHNA and CDR2 is YNFKEQ. This CDR3 is 16 amino acids long. The junction had 5 bases not matched to a gene; V was cut back by 0 bases and J by 1 base.

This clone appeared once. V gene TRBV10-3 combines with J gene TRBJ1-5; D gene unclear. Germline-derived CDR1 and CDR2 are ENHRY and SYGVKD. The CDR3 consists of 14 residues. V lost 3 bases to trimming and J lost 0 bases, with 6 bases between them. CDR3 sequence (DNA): TGTGCCATCAGTGAACAGCATAGCAATCAGCCCCAGCATTTT. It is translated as CAISEQHSNQPQHF.

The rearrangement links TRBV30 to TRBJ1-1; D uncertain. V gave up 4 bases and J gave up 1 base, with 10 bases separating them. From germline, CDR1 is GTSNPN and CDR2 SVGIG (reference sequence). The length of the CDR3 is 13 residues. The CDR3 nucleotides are TGTGCCTGGAACCGTGCAGAGAACACTGAAGCTTTCTTT. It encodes CAWNRAENTEAFF.

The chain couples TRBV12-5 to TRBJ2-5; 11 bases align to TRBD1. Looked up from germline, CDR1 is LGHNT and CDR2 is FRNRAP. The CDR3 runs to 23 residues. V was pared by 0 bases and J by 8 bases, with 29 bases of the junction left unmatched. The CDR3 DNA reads TGTGCTAGTGGTTTGGTAGTTGGACAGGGGGCGAGGGGCCGGGCAATTAGTACGGGAACCCAGTACTTC. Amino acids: CASGLVVGQGARGRAISTGTQYF.

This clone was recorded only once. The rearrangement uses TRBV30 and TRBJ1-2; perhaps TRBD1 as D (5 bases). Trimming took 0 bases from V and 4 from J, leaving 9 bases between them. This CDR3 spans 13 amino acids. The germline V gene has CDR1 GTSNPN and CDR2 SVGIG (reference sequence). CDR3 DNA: TGTGCCTGGAGTGTAACGGGGGTCTATGGCTACACCTTC. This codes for CAWSVTGVYGYTF. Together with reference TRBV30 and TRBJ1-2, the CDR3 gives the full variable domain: SQTIHQWPATLVQPVGSPLSLECTVEGTSNPNLYWYRQAAGRGLQLLFYSVGIGQISSEVPQNLSASRPQDRQFILSSKKLLLSDSGFYLCAWSVTGVYGYTFGSGTRLTVV.

The CDR3 reads CASSLDTLNGYTF. CDR3 in DNA: TGTGCCAGCAGCCTGGACACCTTAAATGGCTACACCTTC. The chain recombines TRBV11-3 with TRBJ1-2, with D possibly TRBD1 on 5 matching bases. Per germline, CDR1 SGHNT and CDR2 YENEEA. CDR3 size: 13 residues. Trimming took off 5 bases at V and 6 bases at J, with 13 bases between the two ends.

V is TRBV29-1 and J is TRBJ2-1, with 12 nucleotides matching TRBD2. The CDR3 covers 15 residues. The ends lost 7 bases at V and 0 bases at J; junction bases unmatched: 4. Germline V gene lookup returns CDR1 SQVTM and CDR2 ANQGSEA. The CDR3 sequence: CSGLAGEGSYNEQFF. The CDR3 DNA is TGCAGCGGACTAGCGGGGGAGGGCTCCTACAATGAGCAGTTCTTC.

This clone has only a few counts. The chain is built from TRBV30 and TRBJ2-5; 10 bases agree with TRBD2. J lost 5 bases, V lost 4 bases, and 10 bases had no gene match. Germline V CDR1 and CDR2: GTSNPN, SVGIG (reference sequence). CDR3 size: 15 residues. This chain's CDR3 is CAWKQRGGQLETQYF. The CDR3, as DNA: TGTGCCTGGAAGCAGCGGGGGGGCCAGTTGGAGACCCAGTACTTC.

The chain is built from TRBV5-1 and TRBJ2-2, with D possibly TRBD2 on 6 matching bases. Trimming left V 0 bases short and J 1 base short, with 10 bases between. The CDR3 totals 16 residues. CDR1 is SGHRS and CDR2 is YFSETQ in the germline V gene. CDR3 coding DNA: TGCGCCAGCAGCTTGGACCCGGGGGAGAACACCGGGGAGCTGTTTTTT. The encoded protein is CASSLDPGENTGELFF.

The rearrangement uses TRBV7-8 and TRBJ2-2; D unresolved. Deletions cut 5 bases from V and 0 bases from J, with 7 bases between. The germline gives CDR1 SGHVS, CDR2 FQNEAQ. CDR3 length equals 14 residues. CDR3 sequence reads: CASSVGPNTGELFF. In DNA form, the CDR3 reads TGTGCCAGCAGCGTGGGCCCGAACACCGGGGAGCTGTTTTTT.

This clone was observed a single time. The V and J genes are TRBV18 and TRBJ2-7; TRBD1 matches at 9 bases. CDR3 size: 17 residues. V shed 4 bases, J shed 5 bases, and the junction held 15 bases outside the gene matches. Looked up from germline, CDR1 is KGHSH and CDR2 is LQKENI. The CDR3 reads CASSLYSGTGSYHEQYV. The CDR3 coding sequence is TGTGCCAGCTCACTCTACTCCGGGACAGGGAGTTACCACGAGCAGTACGTC.

CDR3 DNA: TGCAGCGTCCTGGGTGCGGGGGTGTCCTCCTCTGGCTACACCTTC. Translation gives CSVLGAGVSSSGYTF. J is TRBJ1-2 and V is TRBV29-1, with a weak D call TRBD1 (5 bases). This CDR3 has 15 residues. Trimming stripped 6 bases from V and 7 bases from J, with 24 bases between. Germline V gene sequence: CDR1 SQVTM, CDR2 ANQGSEA.

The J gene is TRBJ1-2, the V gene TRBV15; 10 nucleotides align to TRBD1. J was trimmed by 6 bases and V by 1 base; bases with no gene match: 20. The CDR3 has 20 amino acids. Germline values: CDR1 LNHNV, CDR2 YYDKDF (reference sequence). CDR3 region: CATSRVGPRPYGQGVHGYTF. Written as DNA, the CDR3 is TGTGCCACCAGCAGAGTTGGCCCTAGGCCTTATGGACAGGGGGTGCATGGCTACACCTTC. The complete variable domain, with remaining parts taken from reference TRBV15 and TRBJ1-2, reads DAMVIQNPRYQVTQFGKPVTLSCSQTLNHNVMYWYQQKSSQAPKLLFHYYDKDFNNEADTPDNFQSRRPNTSFCFLDIRSPGLGDTAMYLCATSRVGPRPYGQGVHGYTFGSGTRLTVV.

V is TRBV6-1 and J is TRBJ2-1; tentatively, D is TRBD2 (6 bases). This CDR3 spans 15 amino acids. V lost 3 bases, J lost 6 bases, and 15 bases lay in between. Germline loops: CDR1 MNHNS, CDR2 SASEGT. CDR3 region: CASSDAGIGVNEQFF. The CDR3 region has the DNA TGTGCCAGCAGTGATGCGGGGATTGGAGTCAATGAGCAGTTCTTC.

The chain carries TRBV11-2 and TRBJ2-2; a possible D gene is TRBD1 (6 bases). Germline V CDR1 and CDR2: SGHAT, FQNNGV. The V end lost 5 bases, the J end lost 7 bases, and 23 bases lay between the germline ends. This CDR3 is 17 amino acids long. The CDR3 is CASSQKNRAHNNGELFF. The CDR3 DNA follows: TGTGCCAGCAGCCAAAAAAACAGGGCCCACAATAACGGGGAGCTGTTTTTT.

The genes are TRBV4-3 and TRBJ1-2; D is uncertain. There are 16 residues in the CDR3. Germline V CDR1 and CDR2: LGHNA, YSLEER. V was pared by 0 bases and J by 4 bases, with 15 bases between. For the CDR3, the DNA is TGCGCCAGCAGCCAAGATTCTGGGAGACCGCCCTATGGCTACACCTTC. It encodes CASSQDSGRPPYGYTF.

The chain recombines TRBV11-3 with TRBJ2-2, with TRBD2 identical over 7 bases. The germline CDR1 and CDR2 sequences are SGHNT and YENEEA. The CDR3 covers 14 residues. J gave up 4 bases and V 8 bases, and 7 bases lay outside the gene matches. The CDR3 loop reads CASGFSGPTGELFF. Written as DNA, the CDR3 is TGTGCCAGCGGATTTAGCGGGCCCACCGGGGAGCTGTTTTTT.

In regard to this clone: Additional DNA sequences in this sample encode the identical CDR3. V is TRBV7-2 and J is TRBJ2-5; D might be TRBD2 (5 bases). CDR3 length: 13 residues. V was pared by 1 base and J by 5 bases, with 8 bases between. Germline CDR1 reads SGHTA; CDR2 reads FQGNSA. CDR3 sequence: CASSLGSGETQYF. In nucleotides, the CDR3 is TGTGCCAGCAGCTTAGGGAGCGGTGAGACCCAGTACTTC.

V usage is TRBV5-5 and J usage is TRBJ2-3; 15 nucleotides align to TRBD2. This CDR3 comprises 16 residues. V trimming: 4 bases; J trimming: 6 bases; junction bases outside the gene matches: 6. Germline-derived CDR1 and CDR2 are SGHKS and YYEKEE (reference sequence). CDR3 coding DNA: TGTGCCAGCAGCCCCGGACTAGCGGGGGGGCTTGATACGCAGTATTTT. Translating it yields CASSPGLAGGLDTQYF.